The entry that follows covers one T cell receptor beta chain sequence. Assay used: immunoSEQ multiplex PCR; TCRdb lists only in-frame clones, some missing. Of about 140,000 clones listed, approximately 80% were seen once; the top ten hold approximately 9%. V dropped 0 bases and J dropped 4 bases, with 19 bases sitting between them. CDR1 is LGHDT and CDR2 is YNNKEL in the germline V gene (reference sequence). This CDR3 spans 17 amino acids. This specimen comes from a study of blood T cell repertoires in COVID-19. Study in general: The analysed material was cDNA or gDNA that came from T cells, B-cell-depleted T cells, or PBMCs.

Sequenced input: peripheral blood. The origin of this receptor is an elderly woman in a cohort sampled during active or convalescent COVID-19. The rearrangement joins TRBV3-1 (or the pseudogene TRBV3-2) to TRBJ2-7, with D perhaps TRBD2 (5 bases). CDR3 DNA sequence: TGTGCCAGCAGCCAAGATCTTTTCCGGGGTTCGGGGTACGAGCAGTACTTC. It translates to CASSQDLFRGSGYEQYF.